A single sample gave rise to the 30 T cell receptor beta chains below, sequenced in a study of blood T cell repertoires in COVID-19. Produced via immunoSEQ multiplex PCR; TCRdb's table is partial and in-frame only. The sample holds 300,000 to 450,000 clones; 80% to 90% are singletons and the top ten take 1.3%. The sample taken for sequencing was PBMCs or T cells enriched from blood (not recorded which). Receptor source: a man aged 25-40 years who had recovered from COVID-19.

As DNA, the CDR3 is TGTGCCAGCAGCTTAACCAGGGGTAATGAAAAACTGTTTTTT. It translates to CASSLTRGNEKLFF. The rearrangement joins TRBV7-6 to TRBJ1-4, with D possibly being TRBD1 (6 bases). V shed 2 bases and J shed 4 bases, with 8 bases lying between them. Per the germline V gene, CDR1 is SGHVS and CDR2 is FNYEAQ. There are 14 residues in the CDR3.

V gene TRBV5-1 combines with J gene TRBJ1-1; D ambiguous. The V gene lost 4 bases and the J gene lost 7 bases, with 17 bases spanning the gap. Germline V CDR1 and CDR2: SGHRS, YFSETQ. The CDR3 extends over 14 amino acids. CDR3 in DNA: TGCGCCAGCAGCACCCTTGGACTAGACGGTGAAGCTTTCTTT. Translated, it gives CASSTLGLDGEAFF. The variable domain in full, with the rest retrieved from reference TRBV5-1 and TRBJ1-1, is KAGVTQTPRYLIKTRGQQVTLSCSPISGHRSVSWYQQTPGQGLQFLFEYFSETQRNKGNFPGRFSGRQFSNSRSEMNVSTLELGDSALYLCASSTLGLDGEAFFGQGTRLTVV.

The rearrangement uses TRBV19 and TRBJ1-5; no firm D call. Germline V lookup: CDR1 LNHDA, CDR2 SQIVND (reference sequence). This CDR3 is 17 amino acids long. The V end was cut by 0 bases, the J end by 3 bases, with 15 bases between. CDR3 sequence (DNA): TGTGCCAGTAGTATAGATCCGTACCCCGGTCTCAATCAGCCCCAGCATTTT. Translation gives CASSIDPYPGLNQPQHF.

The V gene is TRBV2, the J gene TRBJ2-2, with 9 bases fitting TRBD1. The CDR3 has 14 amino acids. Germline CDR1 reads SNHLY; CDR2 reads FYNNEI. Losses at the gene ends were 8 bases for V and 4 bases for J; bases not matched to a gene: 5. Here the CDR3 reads CASSGQGLTGELFF. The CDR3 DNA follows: TGTGCCAGCTCGGGACAGGGACTCACCGGGGAGCTGTTTTTT.

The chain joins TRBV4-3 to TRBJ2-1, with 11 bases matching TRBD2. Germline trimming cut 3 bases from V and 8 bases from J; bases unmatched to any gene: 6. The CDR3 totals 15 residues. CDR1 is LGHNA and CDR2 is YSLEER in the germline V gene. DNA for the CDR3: TGCGCCAGCAGCCAGTTAGCGGGGGGGCGTTATGAGCAGTTCTTC. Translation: CASSQLAGGRYEQFF.

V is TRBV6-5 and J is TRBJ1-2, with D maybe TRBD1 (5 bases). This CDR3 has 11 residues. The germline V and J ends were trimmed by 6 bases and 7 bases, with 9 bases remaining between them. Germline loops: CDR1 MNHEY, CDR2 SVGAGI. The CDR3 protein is CASSPGGGYTF. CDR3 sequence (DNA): TGTGCCAGCAGCCCCGGGGGTGGCTACACCTTC.

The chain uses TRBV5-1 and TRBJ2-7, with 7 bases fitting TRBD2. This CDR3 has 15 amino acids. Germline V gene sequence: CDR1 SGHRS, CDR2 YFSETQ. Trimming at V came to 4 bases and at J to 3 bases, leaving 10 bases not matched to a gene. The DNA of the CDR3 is TGCGCCAGCAGCCGATTTGAGGGAGGGGACTACGAGCAGTACTTC. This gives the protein CASSRFEGGDYEQYF.

The CDR3 region is CSASPSSGVEADTQYF. The CDR3 DNA reads as TGCAGTGCTAGTCCCTCGTCAGGGGTGGAGGCAGATACGCAGTATTTT. This rearrangement joins TRBV20-1 to TRBJ2-3; perhaps TRBD1 as D (6 bases). Trimming pared 3 bases from V and 4 bases from J, leaving 20 bases between. The CDR3 is made up of 16 amino acids. CDR1 and CDR2 (germline): DFQATT, SNEGSKA (reference sequence).

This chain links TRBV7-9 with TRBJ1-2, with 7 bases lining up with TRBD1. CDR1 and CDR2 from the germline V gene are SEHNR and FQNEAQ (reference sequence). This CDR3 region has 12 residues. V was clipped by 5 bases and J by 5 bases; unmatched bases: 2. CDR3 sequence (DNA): TGTGCCAGCAGCGACAGGGAGTATGGCTACACCTTC. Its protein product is CASSDREYGYTF. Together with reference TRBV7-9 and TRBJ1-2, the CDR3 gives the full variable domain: DTGVSQNPRHKITKRGQNVTFRCDPISEHNRLYWYRQTLGQGPEFLTYFQNEAQLEKSRLLSDRFSAERPKGSFSTLEIQRTEQGDSAMYLCASSDREYGYTFGSGTRLTVV.

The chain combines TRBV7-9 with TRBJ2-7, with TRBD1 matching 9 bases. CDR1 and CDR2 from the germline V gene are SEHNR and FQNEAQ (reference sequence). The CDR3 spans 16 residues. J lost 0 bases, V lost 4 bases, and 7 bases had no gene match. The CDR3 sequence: CASSSEGTGSSYEQYF. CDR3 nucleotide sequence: TGTGCCAGCAGCTCAGAGGGGACAGGGAGCTCCTACGAGCAGTACTTC.

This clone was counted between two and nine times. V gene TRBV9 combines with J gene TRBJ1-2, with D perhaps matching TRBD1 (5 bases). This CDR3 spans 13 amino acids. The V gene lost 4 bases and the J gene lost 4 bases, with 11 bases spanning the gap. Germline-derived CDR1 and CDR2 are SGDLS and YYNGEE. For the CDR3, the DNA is TGTGCCAGCAGCTCAAGACAGTCCTATGGCTACACCTTC. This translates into CASSSRQSYGYTF.

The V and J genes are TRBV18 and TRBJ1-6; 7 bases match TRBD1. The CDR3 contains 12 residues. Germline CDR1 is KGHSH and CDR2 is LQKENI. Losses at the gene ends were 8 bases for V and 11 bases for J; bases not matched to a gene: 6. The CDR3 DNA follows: TGTGCCAGCGCGAGGGGGCGAGCACCCCTCCACTTT. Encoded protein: CASARGRAPLHF.

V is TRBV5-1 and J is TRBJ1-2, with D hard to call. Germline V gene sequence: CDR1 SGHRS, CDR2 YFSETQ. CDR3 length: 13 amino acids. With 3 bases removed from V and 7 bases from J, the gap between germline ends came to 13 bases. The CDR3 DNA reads TGCGCCAGCAGCTCGACGGACCGGGGTGGCTACACCTTC. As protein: CASSSTDRGGYTF.

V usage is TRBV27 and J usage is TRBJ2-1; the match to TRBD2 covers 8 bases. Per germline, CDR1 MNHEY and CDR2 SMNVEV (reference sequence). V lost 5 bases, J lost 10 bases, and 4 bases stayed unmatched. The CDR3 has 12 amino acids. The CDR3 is CASSLTGGEQFF. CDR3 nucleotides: TGTGCCAGCAGTCTAACGGGGGGGGAGCAGTTCTTC.

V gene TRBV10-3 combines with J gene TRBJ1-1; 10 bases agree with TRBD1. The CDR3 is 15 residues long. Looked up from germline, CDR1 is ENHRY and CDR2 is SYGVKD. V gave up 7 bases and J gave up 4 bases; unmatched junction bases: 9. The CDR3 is CAINPGTGAGTEAFF. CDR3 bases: TGTGCCATCAATCCCGGGACAGGGGCCGGCACTGAAGCTTTCTTT.

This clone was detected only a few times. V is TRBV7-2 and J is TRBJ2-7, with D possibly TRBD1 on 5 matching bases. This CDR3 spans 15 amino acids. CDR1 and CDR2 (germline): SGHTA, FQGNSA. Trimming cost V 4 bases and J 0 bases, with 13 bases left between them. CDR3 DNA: TGTGCCAGCAGCTCCCAGGGTAGGAGCTCCTACGAGCAGTACTTC. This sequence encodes CASSSQGRSSYEQYF.

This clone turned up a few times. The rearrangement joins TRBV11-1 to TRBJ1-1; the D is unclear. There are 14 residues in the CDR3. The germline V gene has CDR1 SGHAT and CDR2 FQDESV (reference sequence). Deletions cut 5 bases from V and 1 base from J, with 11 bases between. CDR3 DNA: TGTGCCAGCAGCCCGCTCATCGGGAACACTGAAGCTTTCTTT. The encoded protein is CASSPLIGNTEAFF.

The DNA for the CDR3 is TGTGCCTGGAGCGAGGCCTACACTGAAGCTTTCTTT. This codes for CAWSEAYTEAFF. The chain has TRBV30 and TRBJ1-1; D unresolved. CDR3 length: 12 amino acids. CDR1 and CDR2 from the germline V gene are GTSNPN and SVGIG (reference sequence). V lost 3 bases to trimming and J lost 3 bases, with 8 bases between them.

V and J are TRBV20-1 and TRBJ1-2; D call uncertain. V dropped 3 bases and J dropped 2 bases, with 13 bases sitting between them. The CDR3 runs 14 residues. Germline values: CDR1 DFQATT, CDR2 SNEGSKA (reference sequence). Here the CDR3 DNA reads TGCAGTGCTAGTACCCCCTACGCCAACTATGGCTACACCTTC. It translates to CSASTPYANYGYTF.

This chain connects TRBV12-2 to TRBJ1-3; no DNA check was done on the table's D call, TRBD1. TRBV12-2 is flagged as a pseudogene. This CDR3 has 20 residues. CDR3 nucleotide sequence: TGTGCAAGTCGCCTTTGGCCCCCTTCCCGTCGACAGGGGAGAGGAAACACCATATATTTT. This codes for CASRLWPPSRRQGRGNTIYF.

CDR3 region: CASSSPLQGGTDTQYF. CDR3 coding DNA: TGTGCCAGCAGCTCTCCCTTGCAGGGGGGAACAGATACGCAGTATTTT. This sequence joins TRBV7-3 and TRBJ2-3, with D possibly being TRBD1 (7 bases). Trimming stripped 4 bases from V and 3 bases from J, with 17 bases between. Germline loops: CDR1 SGHTA, CDR2 FQGTGA. The CDR3 covers 16 residues.

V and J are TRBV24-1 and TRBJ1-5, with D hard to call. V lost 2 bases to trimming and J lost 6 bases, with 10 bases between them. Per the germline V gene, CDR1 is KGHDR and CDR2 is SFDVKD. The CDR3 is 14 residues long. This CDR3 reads CATSDSGSFQPQHF. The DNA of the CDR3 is TGTGCCACCAGTGATTCAGGTTCATTTCAGCCCCAGCATTTT.

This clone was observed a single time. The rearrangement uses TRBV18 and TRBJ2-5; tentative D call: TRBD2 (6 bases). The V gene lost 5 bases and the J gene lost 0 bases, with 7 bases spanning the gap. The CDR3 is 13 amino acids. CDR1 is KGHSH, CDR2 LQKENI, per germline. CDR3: CASSGGNQETQYF. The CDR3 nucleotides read TGTGCCAGCTCAGGGGGGAACCAAGAGACCCAGTACTTC.

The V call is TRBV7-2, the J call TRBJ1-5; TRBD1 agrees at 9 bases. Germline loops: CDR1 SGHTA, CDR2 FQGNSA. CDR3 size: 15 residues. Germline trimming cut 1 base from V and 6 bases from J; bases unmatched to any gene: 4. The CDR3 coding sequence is TGTGCCAGCAGCTTAGGGACAGGGGTGGGTCAGCCCCAGCATTTT. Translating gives CASSLGTGVGQPQHF.

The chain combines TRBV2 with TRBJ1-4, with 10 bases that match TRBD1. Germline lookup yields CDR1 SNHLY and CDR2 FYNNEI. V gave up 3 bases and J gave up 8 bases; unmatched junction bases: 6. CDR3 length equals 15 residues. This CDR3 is CASSEAGTGDEKLFF. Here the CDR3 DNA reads TGTGCCAGCAGTGAGGCGGGGACAGGGGACGAAAAACTGTTTTTT. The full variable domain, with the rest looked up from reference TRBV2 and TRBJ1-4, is EPEVTQTPSHQVTQMGQEVILRCVPISNHLYFYWYRQILGQKVEFLVSFYNNEISEKSEIFDDQFSVERPDGSNFTLKIRSTKLEDSAMYFCASSEAGTGDEKLFFGSGTQLSVL.

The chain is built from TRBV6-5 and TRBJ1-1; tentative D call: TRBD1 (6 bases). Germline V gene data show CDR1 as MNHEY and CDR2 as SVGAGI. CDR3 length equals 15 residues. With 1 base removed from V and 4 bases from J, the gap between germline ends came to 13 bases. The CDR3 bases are TGTGCCAGCAGTTACTTGTTTGGGGGCGGCACTGAAGCTTTCTTT. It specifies CASSYLFGGGTEAFF.

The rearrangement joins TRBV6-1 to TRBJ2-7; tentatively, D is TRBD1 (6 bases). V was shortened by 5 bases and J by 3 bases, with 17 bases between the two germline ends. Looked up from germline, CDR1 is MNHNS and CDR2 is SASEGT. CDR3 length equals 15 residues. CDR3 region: CASSSPDKQGYEQYF. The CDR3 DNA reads TGTGCCAGCAGTTCTCCAGACAAACAGGGCTACGAGCAGTACTTC.

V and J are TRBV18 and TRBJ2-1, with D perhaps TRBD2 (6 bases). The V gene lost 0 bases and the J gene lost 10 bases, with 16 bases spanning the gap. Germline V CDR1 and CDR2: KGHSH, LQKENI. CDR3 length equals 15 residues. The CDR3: CASSPPPADRGEQFF. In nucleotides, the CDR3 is TGTGCCAGCTCACCACCCCCTGCCGACCGGGGGGAGCAGTTCTTC.

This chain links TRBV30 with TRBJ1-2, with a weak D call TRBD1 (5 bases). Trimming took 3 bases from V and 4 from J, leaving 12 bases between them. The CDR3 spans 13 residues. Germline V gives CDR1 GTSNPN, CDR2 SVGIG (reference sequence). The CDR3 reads CAWRRDGLYGYTF. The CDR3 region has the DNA TGTGCCTGGAGGCGGGACGGCCTCTATGGCTACACCTTC.

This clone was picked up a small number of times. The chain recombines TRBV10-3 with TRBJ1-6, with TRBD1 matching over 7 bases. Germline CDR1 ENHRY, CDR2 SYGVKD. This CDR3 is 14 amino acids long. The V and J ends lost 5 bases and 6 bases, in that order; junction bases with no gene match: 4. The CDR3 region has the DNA TGTGCCATCAGTCCAGACAGGGCTAATTCACCCCTCCACTTT. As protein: CAISPDRANSPLHF.